The source of this T cell receptor (beta chain) is a study of control samples from healthy donors and cancer patients. Germline V CDR1 and CDR2: MDHEN, SYDVKM. The CDR3 totals 13 residues. Trimming removed 3 bases from V and 1 base from J, with 6 bases in between. This clone was observed a single time. TCRdb's table, derived via immunoSEQ multiplex PCR, lists solely in-frame clones and lacks some. The sample lists some 150,000 clones; about 93% were seen once. This sequence originates from a man aged 45 to 65 in good health. V gene TRBV28 combines with J gene TRBJ1-1; unclear D gene. Sequenced sample: blood. The CDR3 DNA follows: TGTGCCAGCAGTTTTGGTTCGAACACTGAAGCTTTCTTT. Translated, it gives CASSFGSNTEAFF.